This passage covers 19 T cell receptor beta chains from one sample sequenced in a study of shared clonotypes between healthy human individuals (dated by TCRdb to 2018 to 2020). Libraries were built with the immunoSEQ multiplex PCR assay. Held by TCRdb, this immuneACCESS table contains in-frame sequences only and omits some clones. Under half of the omission traces to an unresolved V gene where checked; the cause of the rest is unknown. Recorded for this sample are some 2.1 million clones; approximately 94% of them occurred a single time. Of the sample, roughly 1% is held by the ten largest clones. CD8 naive samples consisted of CD45RO-negative cells that were positively selected for CCR7, yielding a CD45RA+CCR7+ population without TemRA cells. The sample consisted of naive CD8+ T cells sorted from blood. According to the study, the label for this sample's cell subset or site signals: CD45RA+CCR7+. The receptor source for this set is a man between 18 and 35 years old in good health.

J is TRBJ2-2 and V is TRBV27; D is ambiguous. V lost 3 bases to trimming and J lost 6 bases, with 11 bases between them. The CDR3 contains 14 residues. Germline V gives CDR1 MNHEY, CDR2 SMNVEV (reference sequence). DNA of the CDR3: TGTGCCAGCAGTTTTGACGGACCGCCCGGGGAGCTGTTTTTT. Protein sequence: CASSFDGPPGELFF.

About this clone: Mismatch with germline at one junction end may stem from a read error. This chain joins TRBV6-1 and TRBJ2-7, with 8 bases aligning to TRBD2. This CDR3 contains 14 residues. Germline V gene lookup returns CDR1 MNHNS and CDR2 SASEGT. The CDR3 DNA reads TGTGCCAGCAGTAAGCGGGGGTCAACCTACGAGCCGTACTTC. It is translated as CASSKRGSTYEPYF.

The chain uses TRBV6-5 and TRBJ1-6; D is perhaps TRBD1 (6 bases). Per the germline V gene, CDR1 is MNHEY and CDR2 is SVGAGI. Trimming removed 5 bases at V and 10 bases at J, with 18 bases between. CDR3 length: 15 amino acids. CDR3 sequence reads: CASSARQEGESPLHF. As DNA, the CDR3 is TGTGCCAGCAGTGCCCGACAGGAGGGTGAATCACCCCTCCACTTT.

For this clone: This specimen includes other DNA sequences encoding the same CDR3. The gene calls are TRBV9 and TRBJ1-1; 7 nucleotides align to TRBD1. The CDR3 extends over 16 amino acids. The germline gives CDR1 SGDLS, CDR2 YYNGEE. J lost 0 bases, V lost 0 bases, and 5 bases had no gene match. CDR3 sequence: CASSVGVGGMNTEAFF. The DNA of the CDR3 is TGTGCCAGCAGCGTAGGAGTAGGGGGCATGAACACTGAAGCTTTCTTT.

The chain recombines TRBV4-2 with TRBJ2-5; D unclear. The germline CDR1 and CDR2 sequences are LGHNA and YNFKEQ. V lost 2 bases and J lost 2, with 9 bases in between. The CDR3 contains 14 residues. CDR3: CASSQWAGQETQYF. In DNA, the CDR3 is TGTGCCAGCAGCCAATGGGCAGGTCAAGAGACCCAGTACTTC.

V gene TRBV4-1 combines with J gene TRBJ2-7, with 12 positions matching TRBD2. Trimming took 2 bases from V and 0 from J; bases not matched to a gene: 2. Germline CDR1 MGHRA, CDR2 YSYEKL. CDR3 length equals 16 residues. In DNA, the CDR3 is TGCGCCAGCAGCCAATTACTAGCGGGAGGCTCCTACGAGCAGTACTTC. It translates to CASSQLLAGGSYEQYF.

V usage is TRBV5-5 and J usage is TRBJ1-6; D gene ambiguous. Deletions cut 2 bases from V and 9 bases from J, with 15 bases between. This CDR3 contains 15 residues. CDR1 is SGHKS, CDR2 YYEKEE, per germline (reference sequence). CDR3 region: CASSFGVSAGSPLHF. The DNA of the CDR3 is TGTGCCAGCAGCTTCGGAGTGTCCGCGGGTTCACCCCTCCACTTT. Together with reference TRBV5-5 and TRBJ1-6, the CDR3 gives the full variable domain: DAGVTQSPTHLIKTRGQQVTLRCSPISGHKSVSWYQQVLGQGPQFIFQYYEKEERGRGNFPDRFSARQFPNYSSELNVNALLLGDSALYLCASSFGVSAGSPLHFGNGTRLTVT.

This chain joins TRBV5-8 and TRBJ1-5; the D gene is possibly TRBD1 (5 bases). CDR1 and CDR2 from the germline V gene are SGHTS and YDEGEE. The CDR3 runs 15 residues. With 4 bases removed from V and 6 bases from J, the gap between germline ends came to 17 bases. The CDR3 protein is CASSRGVLGGQPQHF. Written as DNA, the CDR3 is TGTGCCAGCAGCCGAGGGGTGCTAGGCGGTCAGCCCCAGCATTTT.

This clone was found once. The V gene is TRBV7-9, the J gene TRBJ1-1; D not resolved. Germline V gene data show CDR1 as SEHNR and CDR2 as FQNEAQ (reference sequence). V lost 5 bases, J lost 1 base, and 14 bases lay in between. This CDR3 comprises 15 residues. CDR3 residues: CASSPAGRENTEAFF. Written as DNA, the CDR3 is TGTGCCAGCAGCCCTGCCGGGCGGGAGAACACTGAAGCTTTCTTT.

V gene TRBV19 combines with J gene TRBJ1-1, with D hard to call. The CDR3 totals 15 residues. The germline V and J ends were trimmed by 5 bases and 1 base, with 14 bases remaining between them. Germline lookup yields CDR1 LNHDA and CDR2 SQIVND (reference sequence). The CDR3 loop is CASSPGFFQNTEAFF. CDR3 in DNA: TGTGCCAGTAGTCCGGGGTTCTTTCAGAACACTGAAGCTTTCTTT.

V usage is TRBV7-6 and J usage is TRBJ1-4; possible D gene TRBD1, 5 bases. CDR1 is SGHVS, CDR2 FNYEAQ, per germline. CDR3 size: 15 residues. Deletions cut 5 bases from V and 2 bases from J, with 12 bases between. CDR3 bases: TGTGCCAGCAGCCAATTCCCAGGGACTAATGAAAAACTGTTTTTT. Translated: CASSQFPGTNEKLFF.

The CDR3 nucleotides read TGTGCCAGCAGTTTTTACCCAACCGGGACACCCTACTACGAGCAGTACTTC. Translated: CASSFYPTGTPYYEQYF. The rearrangement uses TRBV27 and TRBJ2-7; tentatively, D is TRBD1 (6 bases). This CDR3 has 17 residues. Per germline, CDR1 MNHEY and CDR2 SMNVEV (reference sequence). V shed 3 bases and J shed 3 bases, with 21 bases lying between them.

The chain employs TRBV11-3 and TRBJ2-2; a weak D match, TRBD2 (5 bases). CDR3 length: 15 residues. The germline V gene encodes CDR1 SGHNT and CDR2 YENEEA. Trimming removed 0 bases at V and 7 bases at J, with 12 bases between. The CDR3 nucleotides read TGTGCCAGCAGCTTAGACGGGGAAACAATCGGGGAGCTGTTTTTT. Translation: CASSLDGETIGELFF. Based on the CDR3 plus reference TRBV11-3 and TRBJ2-2, the full variable domain is EAGVVQSPRYKIIEKKQPVAFWCNPISGHNTLYWYLQNLGQGPELLIRYENEEAVDDSQLPKDRFSAERLKGVDSTLKIQPAELGDSAVYLCASSLDGETIGELFFGEGSRLTVL.

The gene calls are TRBV27 and TRBJ2-1, with 10 bases fitting TRBD1. Per germline, CDR1 MNHEY and CDR2 SMNVEV (reference sequence). The CDR3 sequence is 14 residues long. V lost 1 base to trimming and J lost 8 bases; unmatched junction nucleotides: 2. The CDR3 region is CASSLWDRGDEQFF. For the CDR3, the DNA is TGTGCCAGCAGTTTATGGGACAGGGGCGATGAGCAGTTCTTC.

The chain employs TRBV30 and TRBJ1-6; no firm D call. Germline CDR1 reads GTSNPN; CDR2 reads SVGIG (reference sequence). CDR3 length: 17 residues. V was trimmed by 0 bases and J by 5 bases, leaving 17 bases between them. The CDR3 DNA follows: TGTGCCTGGAGTGTACTCTGGGTCAAAAATAATAATTCACCCCTCCACTTT. Protein product: CAWSVLWVKNNNSPLHF.

J is TRBJ2-7 and V is TRBV6-5; perhaps TRBD2 as D (5 bases). Trimming stripped 2 bases from V and 0 bases from J, with 11 bases between. Germline values: CDR1 MNHEY, CDR2 SVGAGI. The CDR3 has 15 residues. Written as DNA, the CDR3 is TGTGCCAGCAGTTACGAGGGCCACCCCTCCTACGAGCAGTACTTC. The encoded protein is CASSYEGHPSYEQYF.

The rearrangement joins TRBV5-5 to TRBJ2-7; tentative D call: TRBD2 (7 bases). The germline V gene has CDR1 SGHKS and CDR2 YYEKEE (reference sequence). This CDR3 region has 17 residues. V lost 1 base and J lost 0, with 17 bases in between. Here the CDR3 DNA reads TGTGCCAGCAGCTTGTACGGGGGGCCGACACCCTCCTACGAGCAGTACTTC. Amino acids: CASSLYGGPTPSYEQYF.

The chain has TRBV6-4 and TRBJ2-5, with D uncertain. CDR1 and CDR2 from the germline V gene are MRHNA and SNTAGT. This CDR3 is built from 13 residues. Trimming removed 2 bases at V and 4 bases at J, with 8 bases between. The CDR3 sequence is CASSDTIGETQYF. The CDR3 DNA follows: TGTGCCAGCAGTGACACGATCGGAGAGACCCAGTACTTC.

On this clone: The sample holds other DNA sequences that translate to the same CDR3. V is TRBV6-5 and J is TRBJ1-1; D might be TRBD1 (5 bases). The length of the CDR3 is 13 residues. The germline V and J ends were trimmed by 6 bases and 1 base, with 9 bases remaining between them. Germline CDR1 and CDR2: MNHEY and SVGAGI. The CDR3 nucleotides are TGTGCCAGCAGCTGGGGGGAGAACACTGAAGCTTTCTTT. It codes for CASSWGENTEAFF.